The next 22 T cell receptor beta chains were all read from a single sample in a study of T cells in Graves' hyperthyroidism and ophthalmopathy. The source material, RNA transcripts, was used to amplify TCR beta CDR3 regions. Initially, a first-round RT-PCR of the TCR CDR3 employed the HTBI primer set. TCRdb fed the multiplex PCR reads into MiXCR, producing one record per CDR3 protein. The table shows hundreds of thousands of distinct CDR3 sequences, with approximately 15% occurring only once. Sequencing input: blood. These receptors were obtained from a woman between 25 and 40 years old with Graves' hyperthyroidism.

The V and J genes are TRBV9 and TRBJ2-1; D unresolved. This CDR3 is 14 amino acids long. Trimming stripped 1 base from V and 6 bases from J, with 11 bases between. In germline, CDR1 is SGDLS, CDR2 YYNGEE. The CDR3 loop is CASSVIDRVNEQFF. CDR3 in DNA: TGTGCCAGCAGCGTAATCGATCGGGTCAATGAGCAGTTCTTC.

Ten or more counts support this clonotype. The chain carries TRBV6-1 and TRBJ2-7; 9 positions agree with TRBD1. The CDR3 covers 16 residues. J was trimmed by 1 base and V by 5 bases; bases with no gene match: 9. The germline CDR1 and CDR2 sequences are MNHNS and SASEGT. For the CDR3, the DNA is TGTGCCAGCAGTAGGGGCGTAGGACAGGGGTCCTACGAGCAGTACTTC. It is translated as CASSRGVGQGSYEQYF.

The chain employs TRBV11-1 and TRBJ2-2, with TRBD1 matching over 10 bases. The CDR3 totals 15 residues. In germline, CDR1 is SGHAT, CDR2 FQDESV (reference sequence). V lost 6 bases, J lost 5 bases, and 6 bases stayed unmatched. In DNA, the CDR3 is TGTGCCAGCAGGCCCGGGACAGGGGATACCGGGGAGCTGTTTTTT. Its translation is CASRPGTGDTGELFF.

This clonotype was seen at least ten times. This chain links TRBV27 with TRBJ2-3; D gene ambiguous. Trimming left V 0 bases short and J 3 bases short, with 7 bases between. Germline V lookup: CDR1 MNHEY, CDR2 SMNVEV (reference sequence). The CDR3 extends over 14 amino acids. The CDR3 nucleotides are TGTGCCAGCAGTTTATCGATTTGGACAGATACGCAGTATTTT. It codes for CASSLSIWTDTQYF.

This clonotype was counted many times. V gene TRBV30 combines with J gene TRBJ2-1; D perhaps matches TRBD2 (6 bases). Trimming took off 2 bases at V and 7 bases at J, with 12 bases between the two ends. Germline assignment: CDR1 GTSNPN and CDR2 SVGIG (reference sequence). The CDR3 runs to 13 residues. As DNA, the CDR3 is TGTGCCTGGAGTTGGAGGGCCGCGAATGAGCAGTTCTTC. Residues: CAWSWRAANEQFF.

This clonotype was counted a few times. The CDR3 bases are TGCAGTGCTAATAACAGGGGGGTGGGGGAGCTGTTTTTT. As protein: CSANNRGVGELFF. J is TRBJ2-2 and V is TRBV20-1; TRBD1 matches at 8 bases. The CDR3 runs to 13 residues. Per the germline V gene, CDR1 is DFQATT and CDR2 is SNEGSKA (reference sequence). J was trimmed by 8 bases and V by 4 bases; bases with no gene match: 6.

This clonotype was detected ten times or more. The chain employs TRBV11-2 and TRBJ2-7; D unresolved. The CDR3 runs to 12 residues. The germline V and J ends were trimmed by 5 bases and 0 bases, with 5 bases remaining between them. Looked up from germline, CDR1 is SGHAT and CDR2 is FQNNGV. The CDR3 spells CASSGPSYEQYF. CDR3 DNA: TGTGCCAGCAGCGGCCCCTCCTACGAGCAGTACTTC. The variable domain in full, with the rest retrieved from reference TRBV11-2 and TRBJ2-7, is EAGVAQSPRYKIIEKRQSVAFWCNPISGHATLYWYQQILGQGPKLLIQFQNNGVVDDSQLPKDRFSAERLKGVDSTLKIQPAKLEDSAVYLCASSGPSYEQYFGPGTRLTVT.

This clonotype occurred many times. The chain recombines TRBV6-1 with TRBJ2-7; TRBD2 matches 8 bases. Germline lookup yields CDR1 MNHNS and CDR2 SASEGT. The CDR3 totals 15 residues. J gave up 5 bases and V 5 bases, and 11 bases lay outside the gene matches. CDR3 nucleotide sequence: TGTGCCAGCAGTTTACAACTAGCGGAGTATGACGAGCAGTACTTC. Translation: CASSLQLAEYDEQYF.

With regard to this clonotype: The junction differs from germline at one of its ends, possibly a read error. The chain employs TRBV4-2 and TRBJ2-1, with D uncertain. Germline values: CDR1 LGHNA, CDR2 YNFKEQ. The CDR3 has 16 residues. The CDR3 nucleotides read TGTGCCAGCATCCAAGATCCACAAACAGCGAGTCATGAGCAGTTCTTC. This encodes CASIQDPQTASHEQFF.

This clonotype was found a few times. The chain has TRBV12-3 or TRBV12-4 and TRBJ2-7; TRBD1 or TRBD2 may be the D gene (6 bases each). Deletions cut 7 bases from V and 9 bases from J, with 16 bases between. The CDR3 contains 12 residues. CDR3 residues: CASKGGGPGQYF. The CDR3 DNA is TGTGCCAGCAAAGGTGGGGGGCCGGGGCAGTACTTC.

This clonotype occurred many times. The chain has TRBV6-5 and TRBJ1-2; 7 nucleotides line up with TRBD1. Germline values: CDR1 MNHEY, CDR2 SVGAGI. This CDR3 contains 15 residues. The V gene end was trimmed by 2 bases and the J gene end by 6 bases; junction bases not matched to a gene: 9. The CDR3 region is CASSYTGTDENGYTF. DNA of the CDR3: TGTGCCAGCAGTTACACCGGGACAGATGAGAATGGCTACACCTTC.

This clonotype was counted ten times or more. V gene TRBV2 combines with J gene TRBJ2-1; D is possibly TRBD1 (5 bases). The CDR3 has 13 residues. Germline lookup yields CDR1 SNHLY and CDR2 FYNNEI. Trimming removed 4 bases from V and 7 bases from J, with 11 bases in between. CDR3 protein: CASSADRGNEQFF. The CDR3, as DNA: TGTGCCAGCAGTGCTGATAGGGGTAATGAGCAGTTCTTC.

The chain joins TRBV6-5 to TRBJ2-4; possible D gene TRBD1, 6 bases. V gave up 5 bases and J gave up 0 bases, with 11 bases separating them. CDR1 and CDR2 from the germline V gene are MNHEY and SVGAGI. This CDR3 spans 15 amino acids. CDR3 DNA sequence: TGTGCCAGCAGTCACAACAGGGAAGCCAAAAACATTCAGTACTTC. Translation gives CASSHNREAKNIQYF.

This clonotype occurred many times. J is TRBJ1-4 and V is TRBV7-8, with D unclear. There are 15 residues in the CDR3. Trimming stripped 5 bases from V and 0 bases from J, with 10 bases between. The V gene's germline CDR1 is SGHVS and CDR2 FQNEAQ. CDR3 nucleotides: TGTGCCAGCAGCCCGCCAGGTGCAACTAATGAAAAACTGTTTTTT. Its translation is CASSPPGATNEKLFF.

Many counts were recorded for this clonotype. This chain uses TRBV5-1 with TRBJ2-7, with 12 bases identical to TRBD2. The CDR3 is 15 residues long. J was trimmed by 2 bases and V by 4 bases; bases with no gene match: 4. Per the germline V gene, CDR1 is SGHRS and CDR2 is YFSETQ. As DNA, the CDR3 is TGCGCCAGCAGCAACCCTAGCGGGAGGGCCTACGAGCAGTACTTC. Protein product: CASSNPSGRAYEQYF.

The chain employs TRBV20-1 and TRBJ2-7; possible D gene TRBD2, 5 bases. Germline V gene sequence: CDR1 DFQATT, CDR2 SNEGSKA (reference sequence). The CDR3 length is 15 residues. Trimming removed 0 bases from V and 2 bases from J, with 14 bases in between. The CDR3 loop is CSARDTRASPYEQYF. The CDR3 DNA reads as TGCAGTGCTAGAGACACTAGGGCCTCACCCTACGAGCAGTACTTC.

This clonotype was seen repeatedly, ten times or more. The chain carries TRBV6-2 or TRBV6-3 and TRBJ2-1; 8 positions match TRBD2. V lost 8 bases, J lost 1 base, and 7 bases stayed unmatched. The V gene's germline CDR1 is MNHEY and CDR2 SVGEGT. This CDR3 is built from 15 residues. CDR3 DNA: TGTGCCAGCGGTAAAAGACTAGCGTCCTACAATGAGCAGTTCTTC. Amino acids: CASGKRLASYNEQFF.

The V gene is TRBV10-1, the J gene TRBJ2-1, with D perhaps matching TRBD2 (6 bases). The ends were cut back, 6 bases at V and 8 bases at J, with 14 bases in the middle. The V gene's germline CDR1 is WNHNN and CDR2 SYGVQD (reference sequence). The CDR3 length is 13 residues. The CDR3: CASRNAGGDEQFF. CDR3 bases: TGCGCCAGCAGAAACGCCGGAGGGGATGAGCAGTTCTTC.

The chain employs TRBV3-1 and TRBJ1-1; D gene unclear. The V end was cut by 1 base, the J end by 4 bases, with 7 bases between. This CDR3 spans 13 amino acids. The germline V gene has CDR1 LGHDT and CDR2 YNNKEL (reference sequence). Written as DNA, the CDR3 is TGTGCCAGCAGCCAAGGTGGGAGCACTGAAGCTTTCTTT. Its translation: CASSQGGSTEAFF.

In this sample, this clonotype turned up many times. V gene TRBV28 combines with J gene TRBJ2-7; the match to TRBD2 covers 7 bases. Germline values: CDR1 MDHEN, CDR2 SYDVKM. Trimming took 2 bases from V and 7 from J; bases not matched to a gene: 8. The CDR3 runs 14 residues. The CDR3 region has the DNA TGTGCCAGCAGTTTAGTAAGCGGGACTGGGGAGCAGTACTTC. It yields the protein CASSLVSGTGEQYF.

This clonotype has a count of ten or more. V usage is TRBV20-1 and J usage is TRBJ2-3, with a weak D call TRBD2 (6 bases). This CDR3 is 17 amino acids long. Trimming stripped 3 bases from V and 4 bases from J, with 23 bases between. Looked up from germline, CDR1 is DFQATT and CDR2 is SNEGSKA (reference sequence). The CDR3 nucleotides are TGCAGTGCTAGTTTGGAGGGAGCCTCGGTTTGGTCAGATACGCAGTATTTT. Residues: CSASLEGASVWSDTQYF.

This clonotype has a count of ten or more. This chain joins TRBV7-9 and TRBJ1-3, with 7 bases identical to TRBD1. Losses at the gene ends were 5 bases for V and 4 bases for J; bases not matched to a gene: 8. This CDR3 region has 15 residues. Germline V gene lookup returns CDR1 SEHNR and CDR2 FQNEAQ (reference sequence). The CDR3 sequence: CASSTDREKGNTIYF. In DNA, the CDR3 is TGTGCCAGCAGCACCGACAGGGAAAAAGGAAACACCATATATTTT.